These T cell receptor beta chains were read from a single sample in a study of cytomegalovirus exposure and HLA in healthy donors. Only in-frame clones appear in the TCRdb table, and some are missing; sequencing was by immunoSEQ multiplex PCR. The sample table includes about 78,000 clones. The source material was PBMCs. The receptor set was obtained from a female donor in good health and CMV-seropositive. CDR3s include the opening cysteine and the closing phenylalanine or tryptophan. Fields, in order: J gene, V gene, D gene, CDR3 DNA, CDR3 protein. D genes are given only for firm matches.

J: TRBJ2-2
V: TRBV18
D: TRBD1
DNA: TGTGCCAGCTCACCTAGGACAGGCACCGGGGAGCTGTTTTTT
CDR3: CASSPRTGTGELFF

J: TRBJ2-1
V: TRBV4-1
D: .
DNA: TGCGCCAGCAGCCAAGATGGCAACAATGAGCAGTTCTTC
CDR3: CASSQDGNNEQFF

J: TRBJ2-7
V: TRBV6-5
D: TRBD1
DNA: TGTGCCAGCAGACTACGGGACAGGGTCTACGAGCAGTACTTC
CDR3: CASRLRDRVYEQYF

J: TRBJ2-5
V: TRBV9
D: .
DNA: TGTGCCAGCAGCGTGGAGGGACGGTCACAAGAGACCCAGTACTTC
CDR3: CASSVEGRSQETQYF

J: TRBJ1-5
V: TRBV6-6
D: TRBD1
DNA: TGTGCCAGCAAACCGGGACAGGGGGCTTCCAATCAGCCCCAGCATTTT
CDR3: CASKPGQGASNQPQHF

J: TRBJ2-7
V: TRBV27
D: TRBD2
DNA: TGTGCCAGCAGTTTAAACGGGAGGGTCTCCTACGAGCAGTACTTC
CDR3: CASSLNGRVSYEQYF

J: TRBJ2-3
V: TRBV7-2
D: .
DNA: TGTGCCAGCAGTCCCCGGCCGGTATCGGAGCTAAGCACAGATACGCAGTATTTT
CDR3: CASSPRPVSELSTDTQYF

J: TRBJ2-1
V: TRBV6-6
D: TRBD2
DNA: TGTGCCAGCCTCCCGGGAGCGGGAGGGGACAATGAGCAGTTCTTC
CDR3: CASLPGAGGDNEQFF

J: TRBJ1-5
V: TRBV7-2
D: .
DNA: TGTGCCAGCAGCCCTCACAGGTCCTATAGCAATCAGCCCCAGCATTTT
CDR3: CASSPHRSYSNQPQHF

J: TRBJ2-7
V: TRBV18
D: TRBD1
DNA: TGTGCCAGCTCACCCCAGGGGCAGGGGGCTAACGAGCAGTACTTC
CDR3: CASSPQGQGANEQYF

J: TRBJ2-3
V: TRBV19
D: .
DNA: TGTGCCAGTAGTATCCCTGGCACAGATACGCAGTATTTT
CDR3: CASSIPGTDTQYF

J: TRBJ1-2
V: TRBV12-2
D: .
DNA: TGTGCACTCCCCTGGGAGACCTATCCCGCGGGCTACACCTTC
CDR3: CALPWETYPAGYTF

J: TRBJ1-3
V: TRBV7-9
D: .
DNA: TGTGCCAGCAGCACCACCGGGAGGGGCGCTGGAAACACCATATATTTT
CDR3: CASSTTGRGAGNTIYF

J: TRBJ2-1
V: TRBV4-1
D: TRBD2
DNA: TGCGCCAGCAGCCAAGTTGCCGCGGGAGTAAGGTACAATGAGCAGTTCTTC
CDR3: CASSQVAAGVRYNEQFF

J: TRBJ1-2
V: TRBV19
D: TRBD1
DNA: TGTGCCAGTAGTATCTGGGACAGGGTCGGCTATGGCTACACCTTC
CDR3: CASSIWDRVGYGYTF

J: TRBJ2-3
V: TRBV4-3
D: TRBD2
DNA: TGCGCCAGCAGCCAGGGACTAGCGGGAGTGCAGGATACGCAGTATTTT
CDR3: CASSQGLAGVQDTQYF

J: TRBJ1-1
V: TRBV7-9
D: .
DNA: TGTGCCAGCAGCTTAGTGGGGGGGGCGAGAACTGAAGCTTTCTTT
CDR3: CASSLVGGARTEAFF

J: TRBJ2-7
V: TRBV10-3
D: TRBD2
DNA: TGTGCCATCAGTGATGAGCGGGGGGCCCGCTACGAGCAGTACTTC
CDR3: CAISDERGARYEQYF

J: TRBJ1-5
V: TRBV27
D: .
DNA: TGTGCCAGCAGTGGAACACCCCGGGGAGGTCAGCCCCAGCATTTT
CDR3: CASSGTPRGGQPQHF

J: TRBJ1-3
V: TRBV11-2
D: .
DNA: TGTGCCAGCAGCCCCCAGCGGAGTTCGGGGAACACCATATATTTT
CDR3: CASSPQRSSGNTIYF

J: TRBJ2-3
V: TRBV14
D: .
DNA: TGTGCCAGCAGCACACGTAAGGAGAGCACAGATACGCAGTATTTT
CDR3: CASSTRKESTDTQYF

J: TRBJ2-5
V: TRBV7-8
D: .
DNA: TGTGCCAGCAGCTTACTCGTGGGAGATGGGGAGACCCAGTACTTC
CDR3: CASSLLVGDGETQYF

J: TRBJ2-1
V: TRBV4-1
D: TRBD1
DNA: TGCGCCAGCAGCCAAGGACAGGGAGCCTACAATGAGCAGTTCTTC
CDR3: CASSQGQGAYNEQFF

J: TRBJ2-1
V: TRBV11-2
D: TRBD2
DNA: TGTGCCAGCAGCTTAACCCGACTAGCGGGAGACCATGAGCAGTTCTTC
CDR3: CASSLTRLAGDHEQFF

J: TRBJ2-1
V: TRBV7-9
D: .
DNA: TGTGCCAGCAGCTTAACGGGAGTTGAGCAGTTCTTC
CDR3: CASSLTGVEQFF

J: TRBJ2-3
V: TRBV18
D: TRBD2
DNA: TGTGCCAGCTCACCGAGGTCTAGCGGAGGGAGCACAGATACGCAGTATTTT
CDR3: CASSPRSSGGSTDTQYF

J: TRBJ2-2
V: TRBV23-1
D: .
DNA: TGCGCCAGCAGTCAATCGGCCCCCCTCGCCGGGGCCGGGGAGCTGTTTTTT
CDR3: CASSQSAPLAGAGELFF

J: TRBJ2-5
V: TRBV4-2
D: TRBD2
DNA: TGTGCCAGCAGCCAGGCCGGGACTAGCGGGAACCAAGAGACCCAGTACTTC
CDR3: CASSQAGTSGNQETQYF

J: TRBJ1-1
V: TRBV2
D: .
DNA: TGTGCCAGCGAGGCAGGGTCCGAGAAAGCTTTCTTT
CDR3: CASEAGSEKAFF